This T cell receptor beta chain was captured by sequencing in a study of blood T cell repertoires in COVID-19. CDR1 is MNHEY and CDR2 is SVGEGT in the germline V gene. The CDR3 is made up of 14 amino acids. V lost 6 bases and J lost 0, with 11 bases in between. The study recruited people aged roughly 18 to 89 years across around 24 US areas. Participant-reported clinical history was the basis for cohort assignment. In Cohort 3, a recovered donor had either two negative PCRs, clearance, or symptom resolution. The authors' processing: Researchers report that nucleated cell counts were estimated from reference gene primer amplification. Profiled with immunoSEQ multiplex PCR; TCRdb holds only in-frame clones, not every one. V and J calls and clone size follow that table, whereas D and trimming were derived from the DNA. Altogether fewer than 200,000 clones are present, about 88% being singletons, with the ten largest covering about 8.4%.

The sequence derives from a woman between 18 and 30 years old who had recovered from COVID-19. The sample comprised PBMCs or T cells enriched from blood (not recorded which). The chain joins TRBV6-2 or TRBV6-3 to TRBJ1-2; no reliable D call. CDR3 DNA: TGTGCCAGCAGCGCGGGAAGATCTAACTATGGCTACACCTTC. Amino acid sequence: CASSAGRSNYGYTF.